These 27 T cell receptor beta chains came from one sample sequenced in a study of OX40 agonist ivuxolimab in advanced cancers. TCRdb's table, derived via immunoSEQ multiplex PCR, lists solely in-frame clones and lacks some. The sample lists roughly 110,000 clones, approximately 90% occurring once. Specimen: CD4+ or CD8+ T cells sorted from blood, collected in a trial of the OX40 agonist ivuxolimab. Source of these receptors: an adult with an advanced solid tumor such as melanoma, head and neck, liver or kidney cancer.

This clone was seen just once. The chain has TRBV7-2 and TRBJ2-1, with 13 bases aligning to TRBD2. CDR1 and CDR2 from the germline V gene are SGHTA and FQGNSA. Trimming at V came to 2 bases and at J to 9 bases, leaving 13 bases not matched to a gene. The CDR3 totals 18 residues. CDR3 loop: CASSLTPAGTSGKSEQFF. For the CDR3, the DNA is TGTGCCAGCAGCTTAACGCCCGCCGGGACTAGCGGGAAGAGTGAGCAGTTCTTC.

V and J are TRBV5-1 and TRBJ2-3; D might be TRBD2 (6 bases). The germline gives CDR1 SGHRS, CDR2 YFSETQ. V lost 2 bases to trimming and J lost 4 bases, with 14 bases between them. This CDR3 has 15 amino acids. Written as DNA, the CDR3 is TGCGCCAGCAGCTTAACCGGGGACTCTTCAGATACGCAGTATTTT. Translation: CASSLTGDSSDTQYF.

The CDR3 DNA is TGTGCCAGCAGTGAACAGGCGGGGCAGGGGCCGACCTACGAGCAGTACTTC. The encoded protein is CASSEQAGQGPTYEQYF. V gene TRBV6-1 combines with J gene TRBJ2-7, with D perhaps TRBD1 or TRBD2 (6 bases each). The V and J ends lost 2 bases and 2 bases respectively, with 19 bases between them. The CDR3 has 17 amino acids. From germline, CDR1 is MNHNS and CDR2 SASEGT.

This clone was seen only once. The chain employs TRBV6-6 and TRBJ1-4; D gene unclear. The germline V gene encodes CDR1 MNHNY and CDR2 SVGAGI (reference sequence). This CDR3 comprises 15 residues. Between the trimmed V and J ends, which lost 2 bases and 4 bases, there was a span of 11 bases. Written as DNA, the CDR3 is TGTGCCAGCAGTTACCGTTGGATGAATAATGAAAAACTGTTTTTT. The encoded protein is CASSYRWMNNEKLFF.

A single count supports this clone. The genes are TRBV19 and TRBJ2-4; D remains ambiguous. The germline V and J ends were trimmed by 5 bases and 8 bases, with 19 bases remaining between them. The CDR3 runs 15 residues. CDR1 and CDR2 (germline): LNHDA, SQIVND (reference sequence). The CDR3 region is CASSSLTGWADIQYF. The CDR3 DNA reads as TGTGCCAGTAGTTCGCTGACCGGTTGGGCGGACATTCAGTACTTC.

The V gene is TRBV5-6, the J gene TRBJ2-2, with D maybe TRBD1 (5 bases). The V and J ends lost 1 base and 4 bases respectively, with 8 bases between them. Looked up from germline, CDR1 is SGHDT and CDR2 is YYEEEE. The CDR3 extends over 14 amino acids. CDR3: CASSLLTATGELFF. DNA for the CDR3: TGTGCCAGCAGCTTGTTGACAGCCACCGGGGAGCTGTTTTTT.

V and J are TRBV5-1 and TRBJ1-5; D is ambiguous. Trimming pared 1 base from V and 0 bases from J, leaving 8 bases between. This CDR3 is 15 amino acids long. CDR1 and CDR2 from the germline V gene are SGHRS and YFSETQ. CDR3 amino acids: CASSLQGNSNQPQHF. CDR3 in DNA: TGCGCCAGCAGCTTGCAAGGAAATAGCAATCAGCCCCAGCATTTT.

J is TRBJ1-1 and V is TRBV18; D unclear. V lost 3 bases, J lost 2 bases, and 7 bases lay in between. The CDR3 has 13 amino acids. Germline V gene sequence: CDR1 KGHSH, CDR2 LQKENI. The CDR3: CASSPESNTEAFF. The CDR3 DNA reads TGTGCCAGCTCACCGGAATCCAACACTGAAGCTTTCTTT.

V is TRBV15 and J is TRBJ2-7; D possibly matches TRBD1 or TRBD2 (5 bases each). The CDR3 consists of 12 residues. The germline gives CDR1 LNHNV, CDR2 YYDKDF (reference sequence). With 1 base removed from V and 5 bases from J, the gap between germline ends came to 6 bases. The CDR3 loop reads CATSRGGDEQYF. The CDR3 nucleotides are TGTGCCACCAGCAGAGGAGGGGACGAGCAGTACTTC.

The rearrangement uses TRBV9 and TRBJ2-5; TRBD2 is a possible D gene (7 bases). This CDR3 contains 18 residues. CDR1 is SGDLS, CDR2 YYNGEE, per germline. V was pared by 3 bases and J by 3 bases, with 24 bases between. The CDR3 protein is CASSEPGQGLAGEETQYF. The CDR3 bases are TGTGCCAGCAGCGAACCGGGACAAGGCCTCGCGGGGGAAGAGACCCAGTACTTC. Supplemented by reference TRBV9 and TRBJ2-5, the full variable domain reads DSGVTQTPKHLITATGQRVTLRCSPRSGDLSVYWYQQSLDQGLQFLIQYYNGEERAKGNILERFSAQQFPDLHSELNLSSLELGDSALYFCASSEPGQGLAGEETQYFGPGTRLLVL.

V is TRBV19 and J is TRBJ1-1, with D perhaps TRBD1 (5 bases). Trimming cost V 10 bases and J 1 base, with 16 bases left between them. The CDR3 contains 14 residues. Looked up from germline, CDR1 is LNHDA and CDR2 is SQIVND (reference sequence). The CDR3 DNA follows: TGTGCCACCAGGGACCGCGGACAGAACACTGAAGCTTTCTTT. Residues: CATRDRGQNTEAFF.

The chain employs TRBV19 and TRBJ1-5, with 8 bases that match TRBD1. The CDR3 is made up of 15 amino acids. The germline V gene has CDR1 LNHDA and CDR2 SQIVND (reference sequence). Trimming at V came to 0 bases and at J to 5 bases, leaving 3 bases not matched to a gene. In nucleotides, the CDR3 is TGTGCCAGTAGTATAGATGGCAGGGGGCATCAGCCCCAGCATTTT. Translated, it gives CASSIDGRGHQPQHF.

The rearrangement links TRBV7-2 to TRBJ1-2; TRBD1 might be the D (5 bases). Trimming left V 2 bases short and J 7 bases short, with 11 bases between. The germline V gene encodes CDR1 SGHTA and CDR2 FQGNSA. This CDR3 has 13 amino acids. In DNA form, the CDR3 reads TGTGCCAGCAGCTTACAGTCCGGGGGTGGCTACACCTTC. As protein: CASSLQSGGGYTF.

The gene calls are TRBV2 and TRBJ1-2, with D tentatively TRBD1 (6 bases). Germline V gene data show CDR1 as SNHLY and CDR2 as FYNNEI. There are 17 residues in the CDR3. Trimming removed 1 base from V and 8 bases from J, with 23 bases in between. This chain's CDR3 is CASSEGGATGLSGGYTF. For the CDR3, the DNA is TGTGCCAGCAGTGAAGGGGGGGCCACCGGCCTATCCGGAGGCTACACCTTC.

The gene calls are TRBV28 and TRBJ1-2, with TRBD1 matching over 12 bases. Germline V gene lookup returns CDR1 MDHEN and CDR2 SYDVKM. Losses at the gene ends were 5 bases for V and 8 bases for J; bases not matched to a gene: 6. The CDR3 totals 14 residues. The CDR3, as DNA: TGTGCCAGCAGTCCGGGACAGGGGGCGGGAGGCTACACCTTC. Amino acid sequence: CASSPGQGAGGYTF.

This CDR3 is CASSYSVAGGYEQFF. CDR3 DNA sequence: TGTGCCAGCAGTTACTCGGTAGCGGGAGGGTATGAGCAGTTCTTC. V and J are TRBV6-5 and TRBJ2-1; 11 nucleotides align to TRBD2. CDR1 is MNHEY, CDR2 SVGAGI, per germline. The length of the CDR3 is 15 residues. Trimming removed 0 bases from V and 8 bases from J; junction bases left unmatched: 3.

The chain couples TRBV6-5 to TRBJ1-2; D is unresolved. Germline V lookup: CDR1 MNHEY, CDR2 SVGAGI. CDR3 length: 15 residues. The V end lost 5 bases, the J end lost 5 bases, and 18 bases lay between the germline ends. The CDR3 bases are TGTGCCAGCAGTACGACGGGGAGATTGCATTATGGCTACACCTTC. Protein sequence: CASSTTGRLHYGYTF.

The chain couples TRBV11-2 to TRBJ2-7; D possibly matches TRBD1 or TRBD2 (5 bases each). From germline, CDR1 is SGHAT and CDR2 FQNNGV. The ends were cut back, 0 bases at V and 4 bases at J, with 16 bases in the middle. The CDR3 runs to 16 residues. The CDR3 DNA reads TGTGCCAGCAGCTTAGAGACCTGGGGGAGAAGGTACGAGCAGTACTTC. It codes for CASSLETWGRRYEQYF.

This clone was observed a few times. V and J are TRBV5-4 and TRBJ1-2; tentative D call: TRBD1 (6 bases). The CDR3 sequence is 13 residues long. The ends were cut back, 2 bases at V and 7 bases at J, with 12 bases in the middle. The germline gives CDR1 SGHNT, CDR2 YYREEE (reference sequence). The CDR3 nucleotides read TGTGCCAGCAGCTTCGATACAGGGAGTGGCTACACCTTC. This encodes CASSFDTGSGYTF.

This sequence joins TRBV27 and TRBJ2-7; TRBD2 matches 9 bases. The V segment lost 6 bases and the J segment 0 bases; nucleotides outside the gene matches: 12. Germline CDR1 MNHEY, CDR2 SMNVEV (reference sequence). This CDR3 comprises 17 residues. The CDR3 sequence is CASRIPTSGTSSYEQYF. CDR3 nucleotides: TGTGCCAGCAGGATCCCGACTAGCGGTACCAGCTCCTACGAGCAGTACTTC.

The V and J genes are TRBV6-1 and TRBJ1-5; tentative D call: TRBD1 (6 bases). The CDR3 length is 14 residues. Germline lookup yields CDR1 MNHNS and CDR2 SASEGT. Trimming removed 7 bases from V and 2 bases from J, with 12 bases in between. The CDR3 DNA sequence: TGTGCCAGCATAAAACAGGGCCGCAATCAGCCCCAGCATTTT. It yields the protein CASIKQGRNQPQHF.

The rearrangement links TRBV9 to TRBJ2-3; 12 bases are shared with TRBD2. This CDR3 comprises 17 residues. After removal of 0 bases from V and 2 bases from J, the junction contained 4 bases not matched to a gene. Germline CDR1 is SGDLS and CDR2 is YYNGEE. The CDR3 nucleotides read TGTGCCAGCAGCGTAGGGAGACTAGCGGGGGCCACAGATACGCAGTATTTT. This codes for CASSVGRLAGATDTQYF. Using reference TRBV9 and TRBJ2-3 for the parts outside the CDR3, the full variable domain is DSGVTQTPKHLITATGQRVTLRCSPRSGDLSVYWYQQSLDQGLQFLIQYYNGEERAKGNILERFSAQQFPDLHSELNLSSLELGDSALYFCASSVGRLAGATDTQYFGPGTRLTVL.

V and J are TRBV29-1 and TRBJ2-7; TRBD1 matches at 11 bases. This CDR3 contains 14 residues. Looked up from germline, CDR1 is SQVTM and CDR2 is ANQGSEA. After removal of 3 bases from V and 6 bases from J, the junction contained 7 bases not matched to a gene. As DNA, the CDR3 is TGCAGCGTTGAGGGGGGGACAGGGGGGCGCGAGCAGTACTTC. Its protein is CSVEGGTGGREQYF.

CDR3 sequence reads: CASSTSGTGVYEQYF. Here the CDR3 DNA reads TGTGCCAGTAGTACCTCCGGGACAGGGGTCTACGAGCAGTACTTC. The rearrangement links TRBV19 to TRBJ2-7; 10 nucleotides agree with TRBD1. The CDR3 runs to 15 residues. From germline, CDR1 is LNHDA and CDR2 SQIVND (reference sequence). J gave up 3 bases and V 4 bases, and 6 bases lay outside the gene matches.

The chain employs TRBV6-5 and TRBJ2-7; 11 nucleotides align to TRBD2. There are 16 residues in the CDR3. With 1 base clipped from V and 4 bases from J, the junction kept 6 bases outside the gene matches. Germline V gives CDR1 MNHEY, CDR2 SVGAGI. The CDR3 sequence is CASSYLGTSGTYEQYF. CDR3 in DNA: TGTGCCAGCAGTTACTTAGGGACTAGCGGCACGTACGAGCAGTACTTC.

The chain carries TRBV7-2 and TRBJ2-7, with TRBD1 matching 7 bases. The ends lost 1 base at V and 0 bases at J; junction bases unmatched: 3. CDR1 and CDR2 from the germline V gene are SGHTA and FQGNSA. This CDR3 has 15 amino acids. This CDR3 is CASSLGQGYSYEQYF. CDR3 DNA: TGTGCCAGCAGCTTAGGACAGGGATACTCCTACGAGCAGTACTTC. Together with reference TRBV7-2 and TRBJ2-7, the CDR3 gives the full variable domain: GAGVSQSPSNKVTEKGKDVELRCDPISGHTALYWYRQSLGQGLEFLIYFQGNSAPDKSGLPSDRFSAERTGGSVSTLTIQRTQQEDSAVYLCASSLGQGYSYEQYFGPGTRLTVT.

The rearrangement links TRBV28 to TRBJ1-1; D is undetermined. V was shortened by 5 bases and J by 1 base, with 11 bases between the two germline ends. Germline V gives CDR1 MDHEN, CDR2 SYDVKM. This CDR3 comprises 14 residues. In DNA form, the CDR3 reads TGTGCCAGCAGTCTTAGGCAGGCGAACACTGAAGCTTTCTTT. Protein product: CASSLRQANTEAFF. Using reference TRBV28 and TRBJ1-1 for the parts outside the CDR3, the full variable domain is DVKVTQSSRYLVKRTGEKVFLECVQDMDHENMFWYRQDPGLGLRLIYFSYDVKMKEKGDIPEGYSVSREKKERFSLILESASTNQTSMYLCASSLRQANTEAFFGQGTRLTVV.